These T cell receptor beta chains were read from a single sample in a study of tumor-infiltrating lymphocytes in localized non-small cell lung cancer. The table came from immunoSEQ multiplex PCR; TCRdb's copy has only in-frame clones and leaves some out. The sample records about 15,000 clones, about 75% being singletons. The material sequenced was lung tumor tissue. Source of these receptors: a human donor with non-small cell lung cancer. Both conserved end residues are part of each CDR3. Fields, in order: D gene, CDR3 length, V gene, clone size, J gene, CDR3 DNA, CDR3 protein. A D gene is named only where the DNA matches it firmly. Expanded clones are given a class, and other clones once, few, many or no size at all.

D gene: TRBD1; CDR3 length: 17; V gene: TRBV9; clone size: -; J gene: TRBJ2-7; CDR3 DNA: TGTGCCAGCAGCGTAGCTGGTGGACAGGGAGACCCCTACGAGCAGTACTTC; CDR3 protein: CASSVAGGQGDPYEQYF
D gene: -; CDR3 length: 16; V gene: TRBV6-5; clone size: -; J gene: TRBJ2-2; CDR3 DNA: TGTGCCAGCAGTTATTACGGGACCCCGAACACCGGGGAGCTGTTTTTT; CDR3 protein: CASSYYGTPNTGELFF
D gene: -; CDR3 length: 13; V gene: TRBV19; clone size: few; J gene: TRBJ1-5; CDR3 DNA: TGTGCCAGTAGTTTCTGGGAAGGACAGCCCCAGCATTTT; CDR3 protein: CASSFWEGQPQHF
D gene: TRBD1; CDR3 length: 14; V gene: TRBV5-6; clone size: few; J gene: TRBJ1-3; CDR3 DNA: TGTGCCAGCAGCTTGGCGGGACAGGGAAACACCATATATTTT; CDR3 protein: CASSLAGQGNTIYF
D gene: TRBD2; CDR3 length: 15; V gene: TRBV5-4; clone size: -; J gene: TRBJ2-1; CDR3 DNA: TGTGCCAGCAGGCGGACTAGCGGGCCAGACAATGAGCAGTTCTTC; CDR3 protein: CASRRTSGPDNEQFF
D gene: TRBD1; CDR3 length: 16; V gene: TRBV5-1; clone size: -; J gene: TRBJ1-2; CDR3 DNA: TGCGCCAGCACGCAGGGGACAGGTGGATGGGGCTATGGCTACACCTTC; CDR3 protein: CASTQGTGGWGYGYTF
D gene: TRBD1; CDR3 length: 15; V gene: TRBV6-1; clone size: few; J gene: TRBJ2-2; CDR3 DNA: TGTGCCAGCAGGGACAGGGGGTGGGCAACCGGGGAGCTGTTTTTT; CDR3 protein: CASRDRGWATGELFF
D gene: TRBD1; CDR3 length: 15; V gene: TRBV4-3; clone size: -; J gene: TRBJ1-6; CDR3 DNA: TGCGCCAGCAGAGGGATGGCAGGGGGAAATTCACCCCTCCACTTT; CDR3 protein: CASRGMAGGNSPLHF
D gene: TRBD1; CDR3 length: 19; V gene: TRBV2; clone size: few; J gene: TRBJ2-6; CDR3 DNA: TGTGCCAGCAACCCCGGGGGGACAGGGAGACTCTCTGGGGCCAACGTCCTGACTTTC; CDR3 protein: CASNPGGTGRLSGANVLTF
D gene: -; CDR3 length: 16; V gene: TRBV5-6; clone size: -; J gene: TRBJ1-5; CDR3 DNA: TGTGCCAGCAGCTTGTTTGCAGGGTTTATGGATCAGCCCCAGCATTTT; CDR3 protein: CASSLFAGFMDQPQHF
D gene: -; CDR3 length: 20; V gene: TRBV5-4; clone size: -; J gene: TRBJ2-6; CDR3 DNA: TGTGCCAGCAGCTTGGTCGTCGGGACACAGGGTCTCTCTGGGGCCAACGTCCTGACTTTC; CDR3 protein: CASSLVVGTQGLSGANVLTF
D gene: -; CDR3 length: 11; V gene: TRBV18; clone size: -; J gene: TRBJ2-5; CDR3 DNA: TGTGCCAGCTCACCCGCGGAGACCCAGTACTTC; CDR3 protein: CASSPAETQYF
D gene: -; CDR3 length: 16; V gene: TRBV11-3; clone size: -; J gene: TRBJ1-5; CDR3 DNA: TGTGCCAGCAGTCTAAAACGCCCGGGGCCGAATCAGCCCCAGCATTTT; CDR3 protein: CASSLKRPGPNQPQHF
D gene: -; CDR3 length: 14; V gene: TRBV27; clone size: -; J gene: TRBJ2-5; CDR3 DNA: TGTGCCAGCAGCCTGCGATGGGCCCAAGAGACCCAGTACTTC; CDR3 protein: CASSLRWAQETQYF
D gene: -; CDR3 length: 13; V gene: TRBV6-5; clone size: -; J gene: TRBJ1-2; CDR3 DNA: TGTGCCAGCAGTTCTAAGACAGTTTATGGCTACACCTTC; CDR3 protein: CASSSKTVYGYTF
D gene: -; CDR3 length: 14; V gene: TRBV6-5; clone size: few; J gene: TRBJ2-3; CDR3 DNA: TGTGCCAGCAGTTACTCGGGCCACACAGATACGCAGTATTTT; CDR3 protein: CASSYSGHTDTQYF
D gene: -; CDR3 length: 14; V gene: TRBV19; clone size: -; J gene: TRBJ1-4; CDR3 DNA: TGTGCCAGTAGGACGACAGGCTTCGGGGAAAAACTGTTTTTT; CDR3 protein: CASRTTGFGEKLFF
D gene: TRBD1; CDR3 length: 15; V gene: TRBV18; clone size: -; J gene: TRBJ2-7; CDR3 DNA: TGTGCCAGCTCAGCCGGGACAGGGGGTCGGTACGAGCAGTACTTC; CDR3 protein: CASSAGTGGRYEQYF
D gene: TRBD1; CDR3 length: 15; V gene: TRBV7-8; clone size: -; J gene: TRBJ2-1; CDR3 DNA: TGTGCCAGCAGCCTACCGGACAGGACCTACAATGAGCAGTTCTTC; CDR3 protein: CASSLPDRTYNEQFF
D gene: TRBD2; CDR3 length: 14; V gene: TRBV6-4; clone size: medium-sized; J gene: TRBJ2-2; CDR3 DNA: TGTGCCAGCAGTGGACTAGCGGACACCGGGGAGCTGTTTTTT; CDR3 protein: CASSGLADTGELFF
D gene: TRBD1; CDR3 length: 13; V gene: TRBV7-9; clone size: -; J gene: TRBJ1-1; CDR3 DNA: TGTGCCAGCAGCTTGCAGGGGGGTACTGAAGCTTTCTTT; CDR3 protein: CASSLQGGTEAFF
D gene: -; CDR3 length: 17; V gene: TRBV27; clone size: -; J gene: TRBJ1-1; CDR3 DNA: TGTGCCAGCAGGGAGGACTACGGCAGGGTGATGAACACTGAAGCTTTCTTT; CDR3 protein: CASREDYGRVMNTEAFF
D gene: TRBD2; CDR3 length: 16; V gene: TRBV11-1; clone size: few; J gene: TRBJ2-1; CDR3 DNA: TGTGCCAGCAGCGCGACTAGCGGGAGCTCCTACAATGAGCAGTTCTTC; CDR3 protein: CASSATSGSSYNEQFF
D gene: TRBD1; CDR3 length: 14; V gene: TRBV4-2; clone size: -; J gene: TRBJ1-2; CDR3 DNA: TGTGCCAGCAGCCAGGTTGGGACAGCGTATGGCTACACCTTC; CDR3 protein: CASSQVGTAYGYTF
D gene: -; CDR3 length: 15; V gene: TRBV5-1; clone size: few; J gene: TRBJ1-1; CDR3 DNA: TGCGCCAGCAGCTTGGGGGTAGGGAGGGCCACTGAAGCTTTCTTT; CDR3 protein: CASSLGVGRATEAFF
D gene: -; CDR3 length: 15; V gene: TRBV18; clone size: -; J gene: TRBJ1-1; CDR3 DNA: TGTGCCAGCTCACCACCGGGGTCAGGGTACACTGAAGCTTTCTTT; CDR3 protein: CASSPPGSGYTEAFF
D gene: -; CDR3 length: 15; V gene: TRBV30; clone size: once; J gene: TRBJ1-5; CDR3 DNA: TGTGCCTGGAGTCCACCGGACAGTAGGAATCAGCCCCAGCATTTT; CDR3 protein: CAWSPPDSRNQPQHF